This is a list of T cell receptor beta chains from one sample in a study of radiation and T cells in renal cell carcinoma. Produced via immunoSEQ multiplex PCR; TCRdb's table is partial and in-frame only. This repertoire shows about 140,000 clones, roughly 85% found once; its top ten account for roughly 25%. Sequences were derived from blood, sampled from a patient whose treatment included radiotherapy and nephrectomy. All receptors derive from a woman aged 45-60 years with renal cell carcinoma. CDR3s include the opening cysteine and the closing phenylalanine or tryptophan. D genes are given only for firm matches. A row's size may be missing; if present it is once, few, many or a size class.

clone size,V gene,J gene,D gene,CDR3 protein,CDR3 DNA
-,TRBV6-5,TRBJ2-5,-,CASSYSRETQYF,TGTGCCAGCAGTTACTCGAGGGAGACCCAGTACTTC
-,TRBV9,TRBJ2-7,TRBD2,CASSVALREAASYEQYF,TGTGCCAGCAGCGTAGCTTTGCGGGAGGCCGCCTCCTACGAGCAGTACTTC
few,TRBV7-9,TRBJ1-2,-,CASSLNSGGSGTNYGYTF,TGTGCCAGCAGCTTAAATAGCGGTGGATCAGGAACTAACTATGGCTACACCTTC
-,TRBV19,TRBJ1-1,-,CASNMGARTEAFF,TGTGCCAGTAACATGGGCGCGAGGACTGAAGCTTTCTTT
-,TRBV2,TRBJ2-1,TRBD2,CASEGREGVPEQFF,TGTGCCAGCGAGGGGCGGGAGGGGGTTCCTGAGCAGTTCTTC
-,TRBV6-5,TRBJ2-1,-,CASRDAGNEQFF,TGTGCCAGCAGGGATGCGGGTAATGAGCAGTTCTTC
-,TRBV18,TRBJ2-3,-,CASSRGDDTQYF,TGTGCCAGCTCACGGGGTGACGATACGCAGTATTTT
-,TRBV5-1,TRBJ2-5,TRBD1,CASSNWGQRQETQYF,TGCGCCAGCAGTAACTGGGGACAGAGGCAAGAGACCCAGTACTTC
-,TRBV25-1,TRBJ2-3,TRBD2,CATQGLAGRDTQYF,TGTGCCACCCAGGGACTAGCGGGGAGGGATACGCAGTATTTT
-,TRBV7-2,TRBJ2-7,-,CASSLGPSSYEQYF,TGTGCCAGCAGCTTAGGTCCGAGCTCCTACGAGCAGTACTTC
-,TRBV6-5,TRBJ1-5,-,CASSLQGDQPQHF,TGTGCCAGCAGTCTACAGGGTGACCAGCCCCAGCATTTT
-,TRBV5-1,TRBJ2-3,-,CASSSFSGVTDTQYF,TGCGCCAGCAGTTCCTTTTCCGGGGTCACAGATACGCAGTATTTT
-,TRBV7-2,TRBJ2-3,TRBD2,CASSFSGGRTDTQYF,TGTGCCAGCAGCTTTAGCGGGGGCCGCACAGATACGCAGTATTTT
-,TRBV9,TRBJ2-7,-,CASSLEPGVNEQYF,TGTGCCAGCAGCTTAGAACCGGGGGTAAACGAGCAGTACTTC
once,TRBV7-7,TRBJ2-1,-,CASSLSRGAGEQFF,TGTGCCAGCAGCTTGTCTCGGGGGGCGGGTGAGCAGTTCTTC
once,TRBV5-6,TRBJ2-3,TRBD2,CASSLEGLAGSPDTQYF,TGTGCCAGCAGCTTGGAGGGACTAGCGGGATCCCCAGATACGCAGTATTTT
-,TRBV6-6,TRBJ2-3,-,CASRPLGYTDTQYF,TGTGCCAGCAGACCCTTGGGGTACACAGATACGCAGTATTTT
few,TRBV7-2,TRBJ2-7,-,CASSLTDSLWPYEQYF,TGTGCCAGCAGCCTAACGGACAGCCTCTGGCCCTACGAGCAGTACTTC
-,TRBV10-3,TRBJ2-1,-,CATRVDNEQFF,TGTGCCACCCGAGTTGACAATGAGCAGTTCTTC
few,TRBV4-3,TRBJ2-7,-,CASSQRSGGEQYF,TGCGCCAGCAGCCAACGATCTGGTGGTGAGCAGTACTTC